Sequencing of this T cell receptor (beta chain) was carried out in a study of blood T cells in healthy people across ages. Study-wide findings and caveats: Long-lived and aged donors differed, with more naive CD4+ cells and higher diversity in the long-lived. A roughly linear fall in TCR beta diversity per million T cells was seen with increasing age.

Turning to this clonotype: Its antigen is unidentified.

The CDR3 runs to 13 residues. Trimming at V came to 5 bases and at J to 2 bases, leaving 2 bases not matched to a gene. Germline V gene data show CDR1 as DFQATT and CDR2 as SNEGSKA (reference sequence). Then a second PCR, running roughly 7 to 11 cycles, was carried out with a sample-barcoded 5' primer and a J-beta primer mix. MiXCR, applied by TCRdb to the 5' RACE reads, yields one record per CDR3 protein. The sample yields about 570,000 distinct CDR3 sequences, roughly 28% seen once. This chain connects TRBV20-1 to TRBJ2-1, with TRBD2 matching over 8 bases. Material for sequencing was blood. The sequence came from a woman in her seventies in good health. CDR3 sequence reads: CSAGSGAYNEQFF. As DNA, the CDR3 is TGCAGTGCTGGTAGCGGGGCCTACAATGAGCAGTTCTTC.